Listed below are T cell receptor beta chains from one sample, sequenced in a study of molecular identifiers for immune sequencing clone quantification. MiXCR was run by TCRdb on the PCR reads, yielding one entry per CDR3 protein. The data show about half a million distinct CDR3 sequences, 25% seen once. Sequencing input: naive CD8+ T cells from blood, with Jurkat cell RNA spiked in. These receptors were collected from a human donor in good health. Some libraries in this study had Jurkat cell RNA spiked in. Both conserved end residues are part of each CDR3. Each record gives: V gene, J gene, CDR3 length, CDR3 protein.

>TRBV9|TRBJ2-3|18
CASSVVDGRQGGTDTQYF
>TRBV4-1|TRBJ2-5|15
CASSQDPGGQETQYF
>TRBV7-8|TRBJ2-3|16
CASSLRQATSTDTQYF
>TRBV5-4|TRBJ1-2|14
CASTSSTGPWGYTF
>TRBV29-1|TRBJ1-2|16
CSVQNPGPGVDYGYTF
>TRBV7-6|TRBJ1-4|16
CASSSSMTTTNEKLFF
>TRBV12-3/TRBV12-4|TRBJ1-5|14
CASTEGLSNQPQHF
>TRBV5-5|TRBJ1-5|16
CASSLDSIWGNQPQHF
>TRBV15|TRBJ2-1|21
CATSRDLRGQGAQGGYNEQFF
>TRBV12-3/TRBV12-4|TRBJ2-1|13
CASRAQERDPCSF
>TRBV29-1|TRBJ1-1|13
CSVVQGDYTEAFF
>TRBV4-3|TRBJ2-7|17
CASSQGWTAGTSYEQYF
>TRBV6-1|TRBJ1-5|13
CASIYPRDQPQHF
>TRBV4-2|TRBJ2-7|16
CASSQGGSGVSYEQYF
>TRBV9|TRBJ2-2|16
CASSGLAGVDTGELFF
>TRBV5-4|TRBJ1-1|14
CASSLQGTNTEAFF
>TRBV14|TRBJ2-1|13
CASSRRGDNEQFF
>TRBV7-8|TRBJ1-2|16
CASSLVRGDNNYGYTF
>TRBV7-9|TRBJ1-1|14
CASSPPGSSTEAFF
>TRBV9|TRBJ2-2|16
CASSVVGGGDTGELFF
>TRBV12-3/TRBV12-4|TRBJ1-2|11
CAGSLGVGYTF
>TRBV4-3|TRBJ2-7|13
CASSQEPGYEQYF
>TRBV5-1|TRBJ2-2|17
CASSLADGGPNTGELFF
>TRBV28|TRBJ1-1|11
CASGPRAEAFF
>TRBV28|TRBJ2-3|15
CASSPLAGGEDTQYF
>TRBV4-2|TRBJ2-7|15
CASSPRVAGVYEQYF
>TRBV5-1|TRBJ2-1|17
CASSWGQGSLPYNEQFF
>TRBV7-9|TRBJ2-3|16
CASSATGGGGRDTQYF
>TRBV20-1|TRBJ2-7|14
CSPTPGTGGYEQYF
>TRBV7-9|TRBJ1-4|16
CASSQGINSINEKLFF
>TRBV11-2|TRBJ2-7|15
CASSLSRNSFYGQYF
>TRBV28|TRBJ1-5|14
CASSGQVPSQPQHF
>TRBV20-1|TRBJ2-7|17
CSARVGTVTTHSYEQYF
>TRBV23-1|TRBJ2-2|15
CASSQWFEVAGELFF
>TRBV30|TRBJ2-7|14
CAYSGGRTGREQYF
>TRBV7-6|TRBJ1-1|15
CASSLSDIPNTEAFF
>TRBV27|TRBJ2-7|14
CASSLHGQSYEQYF
>TRBV7-9|TRBJ1-1|16
CASSLGGGGKDTEAFF
>TRBV20-1|TRBJ1-2|12
CSARGWGYGYTF
>TRBV7-6|TRBJ1-5|13
CASSLAADQPQHF
>TRBV7-9|TRBJ2-6|15
CASSSGMSGANVLTF
>TRBV28|TRBJ2-7|15
CASSLRQGPTYEQYF
>TRBV4-2|TRBJ2-7|15
CASSPTGTGTYEQYF
>TRBV4-2|TRBJ2-5|16
CASSQVGLTGVMAQYF
>TRBV7-6|TRBJ1-3|13
CASSADRGNTIYF
>TRBV10-3|TRBJ2-2|14
CATLAGDNTGELFF
>TRBV6-5|TRBJ2-1|17
CASSSGLAGVIHNEQFF
>TRBV13|TRBJ2-7|16
CASSLAPAGEGYEQYF
>TRBV4-1|TRBJ2-7|15
CASSQVLGNMGEQYF
>TRBV2|TRBJ1-1|12
CASSATGTEAFF
>TRBV27|TRBJ2-3|14
CASSTMVGSDTQYF
>TRBV10-3|TRBJ1-1|15
CAISESTGAGTEAFF
>TRBV27|TRBJ1-1|15
CASSLSATGHTEAFF
>TRBV5-1|TRBJ2-1|15
CASSWNKGIMDEQFF
>TRBV29-1|TRBJ2-1|16
CSVDGTGGGRSDEQFF
>TRBV3-1|TRBJ2-7|15
CASSQERTGVYEQYF
>TRBV12-3/TRBV12-4|TRBJ2-3|15
CASSTDRFRPDTQYF